This passage covers 4 T cell receptor beta chains from one sample sequenced in a study of blood T cells in healthy people across ages. Primed by a sample-barcoded 5' primer and a J-beta primer mix, a second PCR proceeded for roughly 6 to 12 cycles. TCRdb reanalysed the 5' RACE reads using MiXCR and keeps one entry per CDR3 protein. The sample records about 1,800,000 distinct CDR3 sequences, about 28% being singletons. Source material: blood. These receptors were taken from a woman aged 25-40 years in good health.

This clonotype was counted ten times or more. The chain uses TRBV14 and TRBJ2-5; the match to TRBD2 covers 13 bases. J lost 5 bases, V lost 4 bases, and 4 bases had no gene match. In germline, CDR1 is SGHDN, CDR2 FVKESK. This CDR3 comprises 15 residues. CDR3: CASSRLAGGGETQYF. The CDR3 DNA sequence: TGTGCCAGCAGCCGACTAGCGGGAGGCGGTGAGACCCAGTACTTC.

There are a few counts of this clonotype. The CDR3, as DNA: TGTGCCAGCAGCCAAAGGTCGGCGGGAGGGAGCACAGATACGCAGTATTTT. This codes for CASSQRSAGGSTDTQYF. The chain links TRBV3-1 to TRBJ2-3; 9 nucleotides line up with TRBD2. Germline assignment: CDR1 LGHDT and CDR2 YNNKEL (reference sequence). This CDR3 region has 17 residues. V gave up 2 bases and J gave up 0 bases; unmatched junction bases: 6.

V usage is TRBV25-1 and J usage is TRBJ1-2; D is uncertain. The CDR3 has 12 residues. Trimming stripped 5 bases from V and 4 bases from J, with 8 bases between. In germline, CDR1 is MGHDK, CDR2 SYGVNS. CDR3 loop: CASSHGTYGYTF. Written as DNA, the CDR3 is TGTGCCAGCAGTCATGGAACCTATGGCTACACCTTC.

This clonotype was recorded many times. The gene calls are TRBV12-3 or TRBV12-4 and TRBJ1-2; 8 nucleotides align to TRBD1. After removal of 5 bases from V and 4 bases from J, the junction contained 6 bases not matched to a gene. There are 14 residues in the CDR3. CDR3 coding DNA: TGTGCCAGCAGTCGAACGGACAGGGCCTATGGCTACACCTTC. It is translated as CASSRTDRAYGYTF.